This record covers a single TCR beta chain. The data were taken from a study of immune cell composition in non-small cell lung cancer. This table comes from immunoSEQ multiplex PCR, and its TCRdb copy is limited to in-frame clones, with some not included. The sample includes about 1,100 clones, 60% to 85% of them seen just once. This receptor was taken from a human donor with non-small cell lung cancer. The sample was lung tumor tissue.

CDR3 loop: CASSLREGTQPQHF. The CDR3 region has the DNA TGCGCCAGCAGCCTAAGGGAGGGGACGCAGCCCCAGCATTTT. The V call is TRBV4-1, the J call TRBJ1-5; D possibly corresponds to TRBD1 (5 bases). The CDR3 length is 14 residues. CDR1 is MGHRA and CDR2 is YSYEKL in the germline V gene. The V and J ends lost 4 bases and 7 bases respectively, with 14 bases between them.